These 18 T cell receptor beta chains came from one sample sequenced in a study of cytomegalovirus exposure and HLA in healthy donors. It was with 60 Vbeta and 13 Jbeta primers that the PCR ran. Some clones are missing from TCRdb's copy, which holds only in-frame ones; the method was immunoSEQ multiplex PCR. The sample lists 150,000 or so clones; 82% were seen once. The sequencing input was PBMCs. Source of these receptors: a man aged 18 to 29 in good health and CMV-seropositive.

The chain combines TRBV10-2 with TRBJ2-7; possibly TRBD1 for D (6 bases). This CDR3 is built from 13 residues. The germline gives CDR1 WSHSY, CDR2 SAAADI. The V gene lost 5 bases and the J gene lost 2 bases, with 10 bases spanning the gap. Here the CDR3 reads CASSNRVTYEQYF. The CDR3 bases are TGCGCCAGCAGTAACAGGGTTACCTACGAGCAGTACTTC.

V and J are TRBV27 and TRBJ1-2, with TRBD1 matching over 10 bases. The CDR3 runs 16 residues. Trimming removed 5 bases from V and 4 bases from J; junction bases left unmatched: 10. Germline loops: CDR1 MNHEY, CDR2 SMNVEV (reference sequence). CDR3 sequence: CASSPRQGAPSYGYTF. CDR3 sequence (DNA): TGTGCCAGCAGTCCCCGACAGGGGGCGCCCAGCTATGGCTACACCTTC.

The chain uses TRBV6-1 and TRBJ2-3; weak D call: TRBD2 (5 bases). CDR1 and CDR2 from the germline V gene are MNHNS and SASEGT. Deletions cut 3 bases from V and 2 bases from J, with 12 bases between. The CDR3 has 15 residues. The CDR3 DNA is TGTGCCAGCAGTGACGAGAGGGTCCACACAGATACGCAGTATTTT. This translates into CASSDERVHTDTQYF.

The chain carries TRBV2 and TRBJ1-2, with TRBD1 matching 11 bases. This CDR3 is built from 15 residues. Germline CDR1 reads SNHLY; CDR2 reads FYNNEI. Unmatched junction bases numbered 6, after V lost 5 bases and J lost 4 bases. In DNA form, the CDR3 reads TGTGCCAGCAGTCCTGGACAGGGGGCCGGCTATGGCTACACCTTC. This gives the protein CASSPGQGAGYGYTF.

V is TRBV19 and J is TRBJ2-1, with 9 nucleotides matching TRBD2. V lost 5 bases to trimming and J lost 6 bases; unmatched junction nucleotides: 11. Germline loops: CDR1 LNHDA, CDR2 SQIVND (reference sequence). This CDR3 has 16 amino acids. CDR3: CASSVTLLAGVNEQFF. The DNA of the CDR3 is TGTGCCAGTAGTGTCACACTACTAGCGGGTGTCAATGAGCAGTTCTTC.

The sample holds a few counts of this clone. The V gene is TRBV5-6, the J gene TRBJ2-7; 9 bases are a match to TRBD2. This CDR3 is 16 amino acids long. Germline V lookup: CDR1 SGHDT, CDR2 YYEEEE. V trimming: 0 bases; J trimming: 6 bases; junction bases outside the gene matches: 10. The CDR3 sequence is CASSLGGGLAGLEQYF. The CDR3 coding sequence is TGTGCCAGCAGCTTGGGTGGGGGACTAGCCGGGCTCGAGCAGTACTTC.

This chain connects TRBV6-1 to TRBJ1-4; D is ambiguous. V shed 5 bases and J shed 5 bases, with 15 bases lying between them. Germline V gene sequence: CDR1 MNHNS, CDR2 SASEGT. There are 15 residues in the CDR3. The CDR3 nucleotides are TGTGCCAGCAGTCCCCAAGGAGGGCTAAATGAAAAACTGTTTTTT. Encoded protein: CASSPQGGLNEKLFF.

The chain links TRBV29-1 to TRBJ2-1; 15 bases line up with TRBD2. Germline V gives CDR1 SQVTM, CDR2 ANQGSEA. The CDR3 covers 19 residues. Trimming took 6 bases from V and 0 from J; bases not matched to a gene: 12. The CDR3 DNA reads as TGCAGCGTGAGTGGGACTAGCGGGAGGACTCCTATCTCCTACAATGAGCAGTTCTTC. This encodes CSVSGTSGRTPISYNEQFF.

This chain joins TRBV7-9 and TRBJ2-7; D remains ambiguous. Trimming took off 4 bases at V and 3 bases at J, with 16 bases between the two ends. There are 15 residues in the CDR3. Per germline, CDR1 SEHNR and CDR2 FQNEAQ (reference sequence). CDR3 coding DNA: TGTGCCAGCAGCTCCCCCACCGGTTATCTCTACGAGCAGTACTTC. Protein: CASSSPTGYLYEQYF.

CDR3 region: CASSLAGLSSYNEQFF. CDR3 in DNA: TGTGCCAGCAGCTTAGCGGGCTTGAGCTCCTACAATGAGCAGTTCTTC. The chain joins TRBV7-9 to TRBJ2-1; no firm D call. V lost 0 bases and J 0 bases, leaving 9 bases between the germline ends. Germline assignment: CDR1 SEHNR and CDR2 FQNEAQ (reference sequence). CDR3 length equals 16 residues.

The gene calls are TRBV14 and TRBJ1-1, with D perhaps TRBD1 (6 bases). CDR1 is SGHDN and CDR2 is FVKESK in the germline V gene. The CDR3 runs 14 residues. Trimming took off 4 bases at V and 6 bases at J, with 15 bases between the two ends. In nucleotides, the CDR3 is TGTGCCAGCAGCCCCCAAACAGGGTTCGCTGAAGCTTTCTTT. It is translated as CASSPQTGFAEAFF.

This CDR3 is CASRPLGPGLNNEKLFF. The CDR3 nucleotides are TGTGCCAGCAGACCCTTAGGCCCGGGACTCAATAATGAAAAACTGTTTTTT. V usage is TRBV28 and J usage is TRBJ1-4, with D perhaps TRBD1 (5 bases). The CDR3 consists of 17 residues. Trimming removed 6 bases at V and 4 bases at J, with 21 bases between. CDR1 and CDR2 (germline): MDHEN, SYDVKM.

The chain employs TRBV7-2 and TRBJ1-2; 8 positions match TRBD1. Germline-derived CDR1 and CDR2 are SGHTA and FQGNSA. CDR3 length equals 14 residues. The J segment lost 8 bases and the V segment lost 5 bases, leaving 10 bases of the junction unmatched. The CDR3 here is CASSRQGNRGGYTF. CDR3 nucleotides: TGTGCCAGCAGCCGACAGGGGAATCGGGGCGGCTACACCTTC.

The J gene is TRBJ2-1, the V gene TRBV5-1; TRBD2 agrees at 8 bases. CDR1 SGHRS and CDR2 YFSETQ come from the germline V gene. J was trimmed by 4 bases and V by 0 bases; bases with no gene match: 3. This CDR3 spans 15 amino acids. The CDR3 sequence is CASSLALAGYNEQFF. The DNA of the CDR3 is TGCGCCAGCAGCTTGGCCCTAGCGGGTTACAATGAGCAGTTCTTC.

This clone was counted a single time. The chain employs TRBV28 and TRBJ1-2; D may be TRBD1 (5 bases). V lost 5 bases, J lost 2 bases, and 15 bases lay in between. CDR3 length: 15 residues. The germline gives CDR1 MDHEN, CDR2 SYDVKM. CDR3 in amino acids: CASSIGGGGNYGYTF. The CDR3 nucleotides read TGTGCCAGCAGTATTGGGGGGGGTGGAAACTATGGCTACACCTTC.

The CDR3 here is CASSLDRGIDTEAFF. DNA of the CDR3: TGTGCCAGCAGTTTAGACAGGGGTATCGACACTGAAGCTTTCTTT. The V call is TRBV27, the J call TRBJ1-1; 8 bases align to TRBD1. The CDR3 covers 15 residues. Trimming removed 2 bases from V and 3 bases from J; junction bases left unmatched: 5. Germline V gene data show CDR1 as MNHEY and CDR2 as SMNVEV (reference sequence).

The gene calls are TRBV30 and TRBJ2-7, with TRBD2 matching 14 bases. Trimming cost V 7 bases and J 0 bases; bases outside gene matches: 8. This CDR3 region has 16 residues. CDR1 and CDR2 (germline): GTSNPN, SVGIG (reference sequence). This chain's CDR3 is CASTSGRASSSYEQYF. For the CDR3, the DNA is TGTGCCTCGACTAGCGGGAGGGCCTCGAGCTCCTACGAGCAGTACTTC.

The chain employs TRBV10-2 and TRBJ2-7; 12 bases match TRBD1. CDR3 length: 16 amino acids. V lost 5 bases, J lost 3 bases, and 8 bases stayed unmatched. Germline V gene sequence: CDR1 WSHSY, CDR2 SAAADI. Here the CDR3 DNA reads TGCGCCAGCAGTTGGGGGACAGGGGGCAGTAGCTACGAGCAGTACTTC. It encodes CASSWGTGGSSYEQYF.